The present entry profiles one T cell receptor (beta chain) with its context. The antigen remains unidentified. Method: immunoSEQ multiplex PCR; TCRdb's copy keeps in-frame clones and lacks some. Of a few hundred thousand clones in the sample, roughly 97% were seen once. All the donors were Caucasian adults who lived in Nashville, Tennessee. This CDR3 spans 15 amino acids. V shed 6 bases and J shed 3 bases, with 16 bases lying between them. Per germline, CDR1 SEHNR and CDR2 FQNEAQ (reference sequence). The data were obtained in a study of shared clonotypes between healthy human individuals. Turning to the study itself: There were three CD4 naive, three CD4 memory, two CD8 naive and one CD8 memory plates per donor. Study results and caveats: The study found lower generation probabilities in non-shared clonotypes than in those shared by all four donors. A few donors held 5% to 5.5% of naive CD4 clonotypes in common.

The origin of this receptor is a woman in her twenties or thirties in good health. Sequenced material: naive CD4+ T cells sorted from blood. The subset here: CD45RA+ positively selected. V is TRBV7-9 and J is TRBJ2-3; TRBD1 is a possible D gene (5 bases). The DNA of the CDR3 is TGTGCCAGCAGTTTGAACCTACGACAGACAGATACGCAGTATTTT. This sequence encodes CASSLNLRQTDTQYF.